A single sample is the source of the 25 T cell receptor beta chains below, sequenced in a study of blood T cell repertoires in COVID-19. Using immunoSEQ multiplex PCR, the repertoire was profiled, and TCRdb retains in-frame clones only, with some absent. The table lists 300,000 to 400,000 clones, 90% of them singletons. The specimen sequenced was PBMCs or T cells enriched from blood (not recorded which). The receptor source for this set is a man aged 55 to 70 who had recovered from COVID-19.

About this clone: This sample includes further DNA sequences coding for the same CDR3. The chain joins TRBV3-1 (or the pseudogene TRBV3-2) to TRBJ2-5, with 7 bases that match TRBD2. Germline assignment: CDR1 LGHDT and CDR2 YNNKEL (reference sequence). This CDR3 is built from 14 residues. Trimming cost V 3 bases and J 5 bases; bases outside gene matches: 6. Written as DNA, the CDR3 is TGTGCCAGCAGCCAGAAGCGGGATCGCGAGACCCAGTACTTC. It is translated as CASSQKRDRETQYF.

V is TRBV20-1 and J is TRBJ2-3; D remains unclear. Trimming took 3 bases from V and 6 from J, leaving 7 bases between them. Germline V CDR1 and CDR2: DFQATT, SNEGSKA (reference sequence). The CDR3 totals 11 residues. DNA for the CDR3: TGCAGTGCTAGTCTAGTGGATACGCAGTATTTT. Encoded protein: CSASLVDTQYF.

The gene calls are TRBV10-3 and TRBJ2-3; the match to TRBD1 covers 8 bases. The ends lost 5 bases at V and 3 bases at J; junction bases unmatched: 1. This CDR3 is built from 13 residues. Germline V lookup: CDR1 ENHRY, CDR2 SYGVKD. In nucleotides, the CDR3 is TGTGCCATCAGTACAGGGGGGACAGATACGCAGTATTTT. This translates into CAISTGGTDTQYF.

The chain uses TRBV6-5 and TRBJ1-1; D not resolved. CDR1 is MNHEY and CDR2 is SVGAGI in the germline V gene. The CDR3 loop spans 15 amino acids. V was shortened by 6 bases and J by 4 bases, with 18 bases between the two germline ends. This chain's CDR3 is CASRTKTSWGTEAFF. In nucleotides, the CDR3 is TGTGCCAGCAGAACGAAAACTAGCTGGGGCACTGAAGCTTTCTTT.

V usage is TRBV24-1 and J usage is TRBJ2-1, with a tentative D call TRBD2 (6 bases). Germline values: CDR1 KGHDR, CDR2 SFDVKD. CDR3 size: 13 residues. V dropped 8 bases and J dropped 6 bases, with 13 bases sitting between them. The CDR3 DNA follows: TGTGCCACCACCGGTGGTAGCGGCAATGAGCAGTTCTTC. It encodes CATTGGSGNEQFF.

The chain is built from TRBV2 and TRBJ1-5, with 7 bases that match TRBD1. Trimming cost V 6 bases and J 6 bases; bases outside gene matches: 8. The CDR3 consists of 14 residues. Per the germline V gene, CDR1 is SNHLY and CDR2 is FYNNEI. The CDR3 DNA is TGTGCCAGCAGAGAGAGACAGGGAGGTCAGCCCCAGCATTTT. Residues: CASRERQGGQPQHF.

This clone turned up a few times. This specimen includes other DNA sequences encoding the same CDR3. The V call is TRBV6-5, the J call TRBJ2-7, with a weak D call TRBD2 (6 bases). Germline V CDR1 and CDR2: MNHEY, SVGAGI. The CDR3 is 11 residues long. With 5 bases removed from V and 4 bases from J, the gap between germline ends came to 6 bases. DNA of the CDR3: TGTGCCAGCAGTCGGGGGTACGAGCAGTACTTC. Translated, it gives CASSRGYEQYF.

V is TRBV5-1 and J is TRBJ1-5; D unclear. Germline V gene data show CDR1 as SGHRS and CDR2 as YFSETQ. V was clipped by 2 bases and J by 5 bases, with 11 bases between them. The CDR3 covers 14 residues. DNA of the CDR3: TGCGCCAGCAGCTTCGGAACTGCGGATCAGCCCCAGCATTTT. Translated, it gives CASSFGTADQPQHF. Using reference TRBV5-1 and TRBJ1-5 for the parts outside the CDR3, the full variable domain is KAGVTQTPRYLIKTRGQQVTLSCSPISGHRSVSWYQQTPGQGLQFLFEYFSETQRNKGNFPGRFSGRQFSNSRSEMNVSTLELGDSALYLCASSFGTADQPQHFGDGTRLSIL.

This CDR3 is CASAGTGGNSPLHF. CDR3 coding DNA: TGCGCCAGCGCCGGGACAGGGGGAAATTCACCCCTCCACTTT. This chain uses TRBV10-2 with TRBJ1-6, with 11 bases identical to TRBD1. CDR1 and CDR2 from the germline V gene are WSHSY and SAAADI. The CDR3 covers 14 residues. V was clipped by 8 bases and J by 7 bases; unmatched bases: 4.

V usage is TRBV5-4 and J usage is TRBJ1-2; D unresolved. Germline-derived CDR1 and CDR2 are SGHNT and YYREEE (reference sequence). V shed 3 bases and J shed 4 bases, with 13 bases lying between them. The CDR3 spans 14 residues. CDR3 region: CASSYTQESYGYTF. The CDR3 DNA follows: TGTGCCAGCAGCTACACTCAGGAAAGCTATGGCTACACCTTC.

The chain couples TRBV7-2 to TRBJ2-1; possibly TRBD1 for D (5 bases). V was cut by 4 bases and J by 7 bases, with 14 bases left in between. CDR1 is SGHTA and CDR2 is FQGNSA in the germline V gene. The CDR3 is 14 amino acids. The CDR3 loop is CASSSHRQTNEQFF. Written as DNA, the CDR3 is TGTGCCAGCAGCTCACATCGACAGACGAATGAGCAGTTCTTC.

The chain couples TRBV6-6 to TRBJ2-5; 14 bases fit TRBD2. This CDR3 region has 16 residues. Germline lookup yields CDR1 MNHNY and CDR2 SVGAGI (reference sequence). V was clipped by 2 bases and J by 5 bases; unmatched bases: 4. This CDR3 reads CASSYPGLAGVETQYF. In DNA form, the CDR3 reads TGTGCCAGCAGTTACCCGGGACTAGCGGGAGTGGAGACCCAGTACTTC.

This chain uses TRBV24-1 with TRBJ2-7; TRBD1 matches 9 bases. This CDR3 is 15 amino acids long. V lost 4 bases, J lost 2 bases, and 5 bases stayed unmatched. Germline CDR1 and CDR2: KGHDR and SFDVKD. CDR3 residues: CATSETRQGAYEQYF. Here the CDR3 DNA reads TGTGCCACCAGTGAGACCAGACAGGGGGCCTACGAGCAGTACTTC.

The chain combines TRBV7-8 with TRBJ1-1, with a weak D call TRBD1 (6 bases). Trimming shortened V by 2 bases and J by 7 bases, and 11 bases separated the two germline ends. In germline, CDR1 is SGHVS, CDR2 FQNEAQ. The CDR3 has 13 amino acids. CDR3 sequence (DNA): TGTGCCAGCAGCTTATTACAGGGCGGTGAAGCTTTCTTT. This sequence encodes CASSLLQGGEAFF.

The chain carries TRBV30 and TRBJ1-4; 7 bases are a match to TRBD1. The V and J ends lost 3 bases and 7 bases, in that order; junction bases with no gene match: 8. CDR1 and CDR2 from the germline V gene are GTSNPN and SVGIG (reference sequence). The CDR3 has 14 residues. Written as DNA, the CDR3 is TGTGCCTGGAGGTCAGGGGGGACCTTTGAAAAACTGTTTTTT. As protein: CAWRSGGTFEKLFF.

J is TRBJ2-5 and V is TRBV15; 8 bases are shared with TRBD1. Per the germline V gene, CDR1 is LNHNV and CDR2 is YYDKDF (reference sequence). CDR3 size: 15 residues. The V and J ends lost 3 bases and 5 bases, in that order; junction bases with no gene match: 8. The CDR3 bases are TGTGCCACCAGCAGGCCCGGGACAGGAAAGGAGACCCAGTACTTC. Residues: CATSRPGTGKETQYF.

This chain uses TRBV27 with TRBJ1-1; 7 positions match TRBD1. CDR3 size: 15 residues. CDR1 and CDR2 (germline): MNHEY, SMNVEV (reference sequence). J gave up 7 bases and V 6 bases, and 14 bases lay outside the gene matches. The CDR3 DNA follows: TGTGCCAGCAGACCCCTATTCCAGGGGGTGCTTGAAGCTTTCTTT. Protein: CASRPLFQGVLEAFF.

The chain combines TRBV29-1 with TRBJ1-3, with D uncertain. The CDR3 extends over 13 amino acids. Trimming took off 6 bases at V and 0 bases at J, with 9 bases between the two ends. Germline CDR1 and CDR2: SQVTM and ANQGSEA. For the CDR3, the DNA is TGCAGCGTGGGCACGGGCTCTGGAAACACCATATATTTT. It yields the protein CSVGTGSGNTIYF. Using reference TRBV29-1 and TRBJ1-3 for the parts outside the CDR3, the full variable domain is SAVISQKPSRDICQRGTSLTIQCQVDSQVTMMFWYRQQPGQSLTLIATANQGSEATYESGFVIDKFPISRPNLTFSTLTVSNMSPEDSSIYLCSVGTGSGNTIYFGEGSWLTVV.

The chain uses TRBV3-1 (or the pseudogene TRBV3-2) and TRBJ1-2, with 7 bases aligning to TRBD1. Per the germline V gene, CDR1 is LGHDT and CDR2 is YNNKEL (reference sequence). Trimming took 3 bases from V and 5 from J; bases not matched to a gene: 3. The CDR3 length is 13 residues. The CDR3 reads CASSQDRIYGYTF. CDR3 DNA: TGTGCCAGCAGCCAGGACAGGATTTATGGCTACACCTTC.

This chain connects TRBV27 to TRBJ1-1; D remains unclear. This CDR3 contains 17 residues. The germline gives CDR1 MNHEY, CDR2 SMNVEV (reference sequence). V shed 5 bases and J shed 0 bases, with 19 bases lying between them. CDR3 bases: TGTGCCAGCAGTCCCCCCCGGTTCGGGTCCATGAACACTGAAGCTTTCTTT. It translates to CASSPPRFGSMNTEAFF.

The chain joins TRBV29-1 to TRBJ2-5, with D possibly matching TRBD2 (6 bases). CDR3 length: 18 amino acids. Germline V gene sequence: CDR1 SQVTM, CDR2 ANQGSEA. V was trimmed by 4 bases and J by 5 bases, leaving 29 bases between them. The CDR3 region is CSVGRPGQGRSNGETQYF. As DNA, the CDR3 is TGCAGCGTTGGACGACCGGGCCAAGGGAGGTCAAACGGGGAGACCCAGTACTTC.

The DNA of the CDR3 is TGTGCCAGCAGCGTAGCTTCGGTCAACACTGAAGCTTTCTTT. Its translation: CASSVASVNTEAFF. The J gene is TRBJ1-1, the V gene TRBV9; D is ambiguous. The CDR3 totals 14 residues. Trimming stripped 0 bases from V and 2 bases from J, with 8 bases between. From germline, CDR1 is SGDLS and CDR2 YYNGEE.

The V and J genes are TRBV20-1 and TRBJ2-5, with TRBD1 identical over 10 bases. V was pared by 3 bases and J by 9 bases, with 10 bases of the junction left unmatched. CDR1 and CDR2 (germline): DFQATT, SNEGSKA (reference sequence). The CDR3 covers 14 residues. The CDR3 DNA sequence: TGCAGTGCTAGTTGGGACAGGGGCTTGGTGGCCCAGTACTTC. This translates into CSASWDRGLVAQYF.

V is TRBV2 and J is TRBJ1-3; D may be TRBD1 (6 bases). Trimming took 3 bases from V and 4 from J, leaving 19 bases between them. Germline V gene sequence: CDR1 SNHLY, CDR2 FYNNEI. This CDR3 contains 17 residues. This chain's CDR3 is CASSDRGPEAVGNTIYF. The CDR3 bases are TGTGCCAGCAGTGACAGGGGCCCAGAAGCAGTGGGAAACACCATATATTTT.

The CDR3 DNA sequence: TGTGCCAGCAGGCCGGACAGCTCGAGCAATCAGCCCCAGCATTTT. Its translation: CASRPDSSSNQPQHF. This sequence joins TRBV2 and TRBJ1-5, with D possibly TRBD1 on 6 matching bases. The V end lost 6 bases, the J end lost 1 base, and 13 bases lay between the germline ends. CDR3 length: 15 amino acids. Germline values: CDR1 SNHLY, CDR2 FYNNEI.